The text below deals with one T cell receptor (beta chain). The repertoire was sequenced with immunoSEQ multiplex PCR; TCRdb's copy has only in-frame clones and lacks some. Altogether about 58,000 clones are present, 80% to 90% being singletons, with the ten largest covering 1.9%. The record originates from a study of OX40 agonist ivuxolimab in advanced cancers. CDR1 and CDR2 from the germline V gene are SNHLY and FYNNEI. There are 15 residues in the CDR3. Trimming removed 8 bases from V and 2 bases from J; junction bases left unmatched: 7. The source of this sequence is an adult with an advanced solid tumor such as melanoma, head and neck, liver or kidney cancer. This sample comprised CD4+ or CD8+ T cells sorted from blood, obtained in a trial of the OX40 agonist ivuxolimab. J is TRBJ2-5 and V is TRBV2, with 11 bases fitting TRBD2. CDR3 DNA: TGTGCCAGCCGTCTAGCGGGAGGAGGTCAAGAGACCCAGTACTTC. Translated, it gives CASRLAGGGQETQYF. The full variable domain, its missing parts supplied by reference TRBV2 and TRBJ2-5, is EPEVTQTPSHQVTQMGQEVILRCVPISNHLYFYWYRQILGQKVEFLVSFYNNEISEKSEIFDDQFSVERPDGSNFTLKIRSTKLEDSAMYFCASRLAGGGQETQYFGPGTRLLVL.